This T cell receptor (beta chain) comes out of a study of post-analysis software for immune sequencing data. Study information: Several disease courses (relapsing-remitting, secondary progressive and progressive-relapsing) of multiple sclerosis were included. Study observations and caveats: Clustering by F measure revealed strong co-clustering among samples prepared together in one batch. The study found TRBV5-6, TRBV5-1 and TRBV20-1 among about 5 TRBV segments more frequent in patients than controls.

Unique molecular identifiers tagged the TCR beta cDNA libraries. It was from roughly 1 to 10 million T cells that around 500,000 cDNA molecules came. A single record per CDR3 protein comes from TCRdb applying MiXCR to the PCR reads. Of hundreds of thousands of distinct CDR3 sequences listed, 59% are singletons. Remarks on this clonotype: Its antigen is as yet unknown.

V lost 2 bases to trimming and J lost 8 bases; unmatched junction nucleotides: 8. There are 15 residues in the CDR3. Germline CDR1 MNHEY, CDR2 SVGEGT. Sequenced sample: blood. The clonotype originates from a girl aged 2 to 10 with multiple sclerosis. This rearrangement joins TRBV6-2 or TRBV6-3 to TRBJ2-3, with 9 bases fitting TRBD1. The CDR3: CASSYPDRGRGTQYF. The CDR3 DNA reads as TGTGCCAGCAGTTACCCGGACAGGGGAAGGGGTACGCAGTATTTT.